Shown below are 8 T cell receptor beta chains from a single sample sequenced in a study of blood T cell repertoires in COVID-19. Assay used: immunoSEQ multiplex PCR; TCRdb lists only in-frame clones, some missing. The profile shows under 150,000 clones, roughly four fifths of them singletons. The sequenced sample consisted of peripheral blood. The receptors originated from a human donor in a cohort sampled during active COVID-19.

J is TRBJ1-1 and V is TRBV28; the D is unclear. The germline V gene encodes CDR1 MDHEN and CDR2 SYDVKM. With 10 bases removed from V and 2 bases from J, the gap between germline ends came to 11 bases. This CDR3 region has 12 residues. In DNA, the CDR3 is TGTGCCACTTCCCTGACAAACACTGAAGCTTTCTTT. Its protein is CATSLTNTEAFF.

The chain is built from TRBV7-3 and TRBJ2-3; D unresolved. V was shortened by 2 bases and J by 4 bases, with 10 bases between the two germline ends. This CDR3 has 14 residues. Per germline, CDR1 SGHTA and CDR2 FQGTGA. The CDR3 nucleotides read TGTGCCAGCAGCTTAGGGCACCGACCAGATACGCAGTATTTT. Protein product: CASSLGHRPDTQYF.

The chain carries TRBV11-2 and TRBJ2-5; 9 nucleotides line up with TRBD2. The CDR3 runs 16 residues. The germline V gene has CDR1 SGHAT and CDR2 FQNNGV. V lost 4 bases, J lost 1 base, and 7 bases stayed unmatched. DNA of the CDR3: TGTGCCAGCAGCTCCGATGCGGGGGGGCTCCAAGAGACCCAGTACTTC. This gives the protein CASSSDAGGLQETQYF.

The chain carries TRBV5-1 and TRBJ1-6, with 9 bases that match TRBD1. The germline V gene encodes CDR1 SGHRS and CDR2 YFSETQ. This CDR3 is 14 amino acids long. V lost 5 bases and J lost 9; bases outside the gene matches: 6. CDR3 nucleotide sequence: TGCGCCAGCAGTCAGGGACAGGGAGGTTCACCCCTCCACTTT. The encoded protein is CASSQGQGGSPLHF.

V usage is TRBV10-3 and J usage is TRBJ1-4, with D hard to call. CDR1 is ENHRY, CDR2 SYGVKD, per germline. The CDR3 covers 15 residues. V lost 0 bases to trimming and J lost 4 bases, with 9 bases between them. CDR3 amino acids: CAISESGSLNEKLFF. CDR3 nucleotides: TGTGCCATCAGTGAGTCGGGCAGCCTTAATGAAAAACTGTTTTTT.

The chain carries TRBV9 and TRBJ2-1; TRBD2 agrees at 7 bases. The germline V gene encodes CDR1 SGDLS and CDR2 YYNGEE. There are 16 residues in the CDR3. The J segment lost 4 bases and the V segment lost 0 bases, leaving 7 bases of the junction unmatched. CDR3: CASSVEILGGYNEQFF. The CDR3 bases are TGTGCCAGCAGCGTAGAAATTCTGGGAGGGTACAATGAGCAGTTCTTC.

The chain employs TRBV15 and TRBJ1-2, with 8 bases lining up with TRBD1. The CDR3 length is 13 residues. The germline V gene has CDR1 LNHNV and CDR2 YYDKDF (reference sequence). The junction had 5 bases not matched to a gene; V was cut back by 0 bases and J by 11 bases. Here the CDR3 DNA reads TGTGCCACCAGCAGAGAGCGACAGGGGACTTACACCTTC. The encoded protein is CATSRERQGTYTF.

The rearrangement links TRBV6-5 to TRBJ2-5, with TRBD2 matching over 8 bases. From germline, CDR1 is MNHEY and CDR2 SVGAGI. The CDR3 loop spans 14 amino acids. V lost 4 bases, J lost 5 bases, and 6 bases stayed unmatched. CDR3 sequence: CASSSGLAWETQYF. In DNA, the CDR3 is TGTGCCAGCAGTTCCGGACTAGCTTGGGAGACCCAGTACTTC.